This TCR beta chain was recovered during a study of T cell responses to AZD1222 COVID-19 vaccine. Whole-study findings and limits: Baseline antibody screening turned up just a handful of seropositive AZD1222 recipients.

The CDR3 runs to 14 residues. Germline loops: CDR1 SGHDT, CDR2 YYEEEE. V shed 0 bases and J 7 bases; nucleotides not matched to a gene: 4. Generated by immunoSEQ multiplex PCR, the TCRdb table keeps only in-frame clones and is missing some. The table includes around 170,000 clones, 88% detected once. Regarding this clone: As yet, its antigen is unknown.

Source: peripheral blood, taken 28 days after the second AZD1222 dose. The origin of this receptor is an adult who received the AZD1222 COVID-19 vaccine. V is TRBV5-6 and J is TRBJ2-1; TRBD2 matches at 7 bases. The CDR3 region is CASSLGLALNEQFF. In nucleotides, the CDR3 is TGTGCCAGCAGCTTGGGACTAGCCCTAAATGAGCAGTTCTTC. Based on the CDR3 plus reference TRBV5-6 and TRBJ2-1, the full variable domain is DAGVTQSPTHLIKTRGQQVTLRCSPKSGHDTVSWYQQALGQGPQFIFQYYEEEERQRGNFPDRFSGHQFPNYSSELNVNALLLGDSALYLCASSLGLALNEQFFGPGTRLTVL.